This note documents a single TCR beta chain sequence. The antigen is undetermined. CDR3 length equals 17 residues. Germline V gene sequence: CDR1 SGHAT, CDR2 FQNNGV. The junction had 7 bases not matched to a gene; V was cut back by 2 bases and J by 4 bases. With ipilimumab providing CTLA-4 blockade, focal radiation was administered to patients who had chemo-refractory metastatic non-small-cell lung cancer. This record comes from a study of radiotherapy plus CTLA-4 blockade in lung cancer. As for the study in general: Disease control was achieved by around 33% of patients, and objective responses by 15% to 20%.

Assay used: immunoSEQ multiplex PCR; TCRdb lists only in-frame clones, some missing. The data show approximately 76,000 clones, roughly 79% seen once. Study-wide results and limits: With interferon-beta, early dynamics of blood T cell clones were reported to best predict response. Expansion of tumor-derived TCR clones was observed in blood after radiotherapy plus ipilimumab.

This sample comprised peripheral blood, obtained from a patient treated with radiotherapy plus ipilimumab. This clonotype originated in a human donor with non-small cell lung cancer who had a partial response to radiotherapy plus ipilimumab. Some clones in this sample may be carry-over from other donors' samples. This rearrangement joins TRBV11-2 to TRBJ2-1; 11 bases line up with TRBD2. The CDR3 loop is CASSLLVLAGGYNEQFF. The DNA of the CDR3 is TGTGCCAGCAGCTTACTAGTGCTAGCGGGGGGTTACAATGAGCAGTTCTTC.